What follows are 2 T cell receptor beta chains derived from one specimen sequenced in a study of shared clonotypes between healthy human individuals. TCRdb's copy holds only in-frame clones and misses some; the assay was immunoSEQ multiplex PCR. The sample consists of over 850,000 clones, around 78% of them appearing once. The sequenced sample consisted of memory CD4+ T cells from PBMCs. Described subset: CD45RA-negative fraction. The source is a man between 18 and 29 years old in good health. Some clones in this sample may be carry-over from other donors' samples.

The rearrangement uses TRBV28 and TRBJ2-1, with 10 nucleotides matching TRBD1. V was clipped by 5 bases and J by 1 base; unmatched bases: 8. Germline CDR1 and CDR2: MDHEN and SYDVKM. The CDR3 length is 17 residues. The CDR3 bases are TGTGCCAGCAGTCCATTGGACAGGGGGTTGTCCTACAATGAGCAGTTCTTC. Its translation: CASSPLDRGLSYNEQFF.

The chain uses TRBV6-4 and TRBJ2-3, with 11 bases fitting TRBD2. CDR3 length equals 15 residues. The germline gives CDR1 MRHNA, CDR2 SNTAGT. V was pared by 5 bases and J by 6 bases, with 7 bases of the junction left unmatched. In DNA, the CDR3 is TGTGCCAGCAGTAGGATAGCGGGAGGGCCGGATACGCAGTATTTT. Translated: CASSRIAGGPDTQYF.